This TCR beta chain comes out of a study of T-cell reconstitution after alpha-beta-depleted transplantation in children. Preparation of the TCRbeta library used unique molecular identifiers. TCRdb called the PCR reads again in MiXCR, with one record for every CDR3 protein. This table has roughly 790,000 distinct CDR3 sequences, 16% appearing once. The germline V and J ends were trimmed by 5 bases and 0 bases, with 14 bases remaining between them. The V gene's germline CDR1 is SEHNR and CDR2 FQNEAQ (reference sequence). This CDR3 region has 16 residues. This chain connects TRBV7-9 to TRBJ2-1; D is possibly TRBD1 or TRBD2 (5 bases each). This TCR was recovered from a male patient between 10 and 17 years old who had a stem cell transplant for acute lymphoblastic leukemia, so the T cells may come from the graft donor. This sample comprised PBMCs, mostly from graft donor cells, obtained 360 days after TCRalphabeta/CD19-depleted stem cell transplant. CDR3 protein: CASSPGPERSYNEQFF. The CDR3 DNA follows: TGTGCCAGCAGCCCGGGGCCTGAACGCTCCTACAATGAGCAGTTCTTC.